Below are 22 T cell receptor beta chains sequenced from a single sample in a study of T cell repertoires in cytomegalovirus infection. MiXCR, applied by TCRdb to the reads, yields one record per CDR3 protein. The sample contains around 320,000 distinct CDR3 sequences, roughly 9.5% of which appear only once. Material: PBMCs. These receptors came from a human donor in good health (CMV status not recorded). Some clones in this sample may be carry-over from other donors' samples.

This clonotype was seen repeatedly, ten times or more. This sequence joins TRBV4-3 and TRBJ2-3; D remains ambiguous. The CDR3 has 13 amino acids. CDR1 and CDR2 from the germline V gene are LGHNA and YSLEER. Between the trimmed V and J ends, which lost 0 bases and 4 bases, there was a span of 5 bases. The DNA of the CDR3 is TGCGCCAGCAGCCAAGAAAGGGCAGATACGCAGTATTTT. Translation gives CASSQERADTQYF.

This clonotype has just a few counts. V and J are TRBV7-9 and TRBJ2-1; 8 nucleotides line up with TRBD2. CDR1 is SEHNR, CDR2 FQNEAQ, per germline (reference sequence). J was trimmed by 3 bases and V by 5 bases; bases with no gene match: 6. CDR3 length: 15 residues. The CDR3 nucleotides read TGTGCCAGCAGCACACCGGGACTAGGCTACAATGAGCAGTTCTTC. Its translation is CASSTPGLGYNEQFF.

This clonotype turned up a few times. The chain employs TRBV7-2 and TRBJ2-5, with 8 bases lining up with TRBD1. The length of the CDR3 is 12 residues. The ends lost 4 bases at V and 14 bases at J; junction bases unmatched: 9. Germline V lookup: CDR1 SGHTA, CDR2 FQGNSA. The CDR3 sequence is CASSSQGAGYYF. The CDR3 DNA follows: TGTGCCAGCAGCTCTCAGGGGGCCGGCTATTACTTC.

Points on this clonotype: A read error is possible here, since a much larger clone lies one base away. This sequence joins TRBV7-2 and TRBJ2-7, with 9 bases identical to TRBD2. CDR1 is SGHTA, CDR2 FQGNSA, per germline. The CDR3 loop spans 14 amino acids. V gave up 4 bases and J gave up 6 bases; unmatched junction bases: 7. In DNA, the CDR3 is TGTGCCAGCAGCTCCATAGCGGGAGCTTTCGAGCAGTACTTC. Protein sequence: CASSSIAGAFEQYF.

The sample holds many counts of this clonotype. This chain links TRBV7-3 with TRBJ2-1, with 10 nucleotides matching TRBD2. The germline CDR1 and CDR2 sequences are SGHTA and FQGTGA. Germline trimming cut 5 bases from V and 7 bases from J; bases unmatched to any gene: 8. CDR3 length: 15 residues. This chain's CDR3 is CASSPSAGGPNEQFF. The CDR3 nucleotides are TGTGCCAGCAGCCCCTCAGCGGGAGGGCCGAATGAGCAGTTCTTC.

This clonotype was detected only a few times. This rearrangement joins TRBV15 to TRBJ2-3, with 7 bases fitting TRBD2. This CDR3 comprises 18 residues. The V segment lost 1 base and the J segment 2 bases; nucleotides outside the gene matches: 12. The germline V gene has CDR1 LNHNV and CDR2 YYDKDF (reference sequence). The CDR3 is CATSRAMGIAGHTDTQYF. The CDR3 DNA follows: TGTGCCACCAGCAGAGCTATGGGAATAGCGGGCCACACAGATACGCAGTATTTT.

This clonotype has just a few counts. The CDR3 spells CASSRAGGVYNEQFF. The DNA of the CDR3 is TGTGCCAGCAGCCGAGCGGGAGGGGTTTACAATGAGCAGTTCTTC. The rearrangement joins TRBV4-2 to TRBJ2-1; TRBD2 agrees at 10 bases. The CDR3 has 15 residues. Germline V lookup: CDR1 LGHNA, CDR2 YNFKEQ. The V gene end was trimmed by 4 bases and the J gene end by 4 bases; junction bases not matched to a gene: 4.

The chain uses TRBV12-3 or TRBV12-4 and TRBJ1-1; D might be TRBD1 (6 bases). V lost 4 bases and J lost 3, with 15 bases in between. There are 15 residues in the CDR3. For the CDR3, the DNA is TGTGCCAGCAGTTCAGGGACAATGGGCTACACTGAAGCTTTCTTT. As protein: CASSSGTMGYTEAFF.

This clonotype turned up a few times. The chain has TRBV5-4 and TRBJ2-1; 9 bases line up with TRBD2. Losses at the gene ends were 0 bases for V and 7 bases for J; bases not matched to a gene: 5. This CDR3 spans 15 amino acids. Looked up from germline, CDR1 is SGHNT and CDR2 is YYREEE (reference sequence). Here the CDR3 DNA reads TGTGCCAGCAGCTTGGGAGGCGGGAGGGTTAATGAGCAGTTCTTC. This codes for CASSLGGGRVNEQFF.

The sample holds many counts of this clonotype. This chain uses TRBV7-8 with TRBJ1-6; 9 bases agree with TRBD1. This CDR3 is 15 amino acids long. V lost 6 bases, J lost 6 bases, and 6 bases stayed unmatched. Germline CDR1 and CDR2: SGHVS and FQNEAQ. CDR3 in amino acids: CASSQDRGSNSPLHF. The CDR3 nucleotides are TGTGCCAGCAGTCAGGACAGGGGCAGTAATTCACCCCTCCACTTT.

This clonotype has at least ten counts. The V gene is TRBV7-2, the J gene TRBJ2-5, with 10 bases that match TRBD1. The CDR3 runs to 15 residues. Germline-derived CDR1 and CDR2 are SGHTA and FQGNSA. V was clipped by 5 bases and J by 4 bases; unmatched bases: 7. CDR3 bases: TGTGCCAGCAGCCCTAGACAGGGGGCGCGAGAGACCCAGTACTTC. The encoded protein is CASSPRQGARETQYF.

Only one count was recorded for this clonotype. A read error may explain this, as a much larger clone is one base away. The J gene is TRBJ2-1, the V gene TRBV7-9, with a tentative D call TRBD1 (5 bases). Germline V gene lookup returns CDR1 SEHNR and CDR2 FQNEAQ (reference sequence). The CDR3 sequence is 13 residues long. Trimming removed 1 base at V and 10 bases at J, with 11 bases between. CDR3 DNA: TGTGCCAGCAGCTTAGGGACACAATACGAGCAGTTCTTC. Translating gives CASSLGTQYEQFF.

The V call is TRBV11-2, the J call TRBJ2-7; maybe TRBD1 (5 bases). V was trimmed by 4 bases and J by 1 base, leaving 14 bases between them. The CDR3 loop spans 15 amino acids. Germline CDR1 SGHAT, CDR2 FQNNGV. CDR3 residues: CASSSTRDRSYEQYF. The CDR3 nucleotides read TGTGCCAGCAGCTCTACCAGGGATCGGTCCTACGAGCAGTACTTC.

The chain is built from TRBV27 and TRBJ2-7; 10 bases line up with TRBD1. Germline CDR1 MNHEY, CDR2 SMNVEV (reference sequence). The CDR3 is made up of 15 amino acids. The V and J ends lost 6 bases and 2 bases, in that order; junction bases with no gene match: 7. CDR3 sequence (DNA): TGTGCCAGCAGAATTAAGGGGACAGGGGCCTACGAGCAGTACTTC. Translated: CASRIKGTGAYEQYF.

This clonotype was detected many times. The chain recombines TRBV7-8 with TRBJ2-3, with 11 nucleotides matching TRBD2. This CDR3 has 17 amino acids. With 2 bases clipped from V and 0 bases from J, the junction kept 4 bases outside the gene matches. CDR1 SGHVS and CDR2 FQNEAQ come from the germline V gene. The CDR3 sequence: CASSLPSSGRSTDTQYF. DNA for the CDR3: TGTGCCAGCAGCTTACCCTCTAGCGGGAGGAGCACAGATACGCAGTATTTT.

This clonotype was observed a handful of times. CDR3 in amino acids: CASSFWRDQETQYF. For the CDR3, the DNA is TGTGCCAGCAGTTTTTGGCGGGACCAAGAGACCCAGTACTTC. This chain connects TRBV27 to TRBJ2-5; the D gene is possibly TRBD2 (5 bases). The CDR3 contains 14 residues. Germline-derived CDR1 and CDR2 are MNHEY and SMNVEV (reference sequence). V was trimmed by 3 bases and J by 0 bases, leaving 8 bases between them.

This clonotype has ten or more counts. The chain joins TRBV7-2 to TRBJ2-3; possible D gene TRBD2, 7 bases. CDR1 and CDR2 from the germline V gene are SGHTA and FQGNSA. V shed 5 bases and J shed 4 bases, with 16 bases lying between them. This CDR3 comprises 15 residues. DNA of the CDR3: TGTGCCAGCAGCCTGGGAGGGGGGGACGCAGATACGCAGTATTTT. It yields the protein CASSLGGGDADTQYF. Complete variable domain (other parts from reference TRBV7-2 and TRBJ2-3): GAGVSQSPSNKVTEKGKDVELRCDPISGHTALYWYRQSLGQGLEFLIYFQGNSAPDKSGLPSDRFSAERTGGSVSTLTIQRTQQEDSAVYLCASSLGGGDADTQYFGPGTRLTVL.

The table lists this clonotype with many counts. V usage is TRBV7-2 and J usage is TRBJ2-1; 8 bases agree with TRBD2. Germline trimming cut 1 base from V and 4 bases from J; bases unmatched to any gene: 9. Germline V CDR1 and CDR2: SGHTA, FQGNSA. The CDR3 loop spans 17 amino acids. CDR3 protein: CASSLVASTGGYNEQFF. In DNA form, the CDR3 reads TGTGCCAGCAGCTTAGTGGCCTCAACGGGGGGGTACAATGAGCAGTTCTTC. Full variable domain (remainder filled in from reference TRBV7-2 and TRBJ2-1): GAGVSQSPSNKVTEKGKDVELRCDPISGHTALYWYRQSLGQGLEFLIYFQGNSAPDKSGLPSDRFSAERTGGSVSTLTIQRTQQEDSAVYLCASSLVASTGGYNEQFFGPGTRLTVL.

A few counts support this clonotype. This chain links TRBV20-1 with TRBJ2-3; weak D call: TRBD2 (6 bases). CDR3 size: 16 residues. Germline assignment: CDR1 DFQATT and CDR2 SNEGSKA (reference sequence). Trimming removed 3 bases at V and 3 bases at J, with 19 bases between. The CDR3 protein is CSASEPQGRWTDTQYF. The CDR3, as DNA: TGCAGTGCTAGTGAACCTCAAGGGAGGTGGACAGATACGCAGTATTTT.

The sample holds many counts of this clonotype. V and J are TRBV11-2 and TRBJ2-7, with 7 bases aligning to TRBD2. The CDR3 has 14 amino acids. Germline values: CDR1 SGHAT, CDR2 FQNNGV. Losses at the gene ends were 5 bases for V and 3 bases for J; bases not matched to a gene: 7. This CDR3 reads CASSPRGRGYEQYF. CDR3 DNA: TGTGCCAGCAGCCCCCGAGGGAGGGGCTACGAGCAGTACTTC.

This clonotype was counted at least ten times. The J gene is TRBJ2-2, the V gene TRBV11-2, with TRBD2 matching 7 bases. The CDR3 spans 15 residues. Per germline, CDR1 SGHAT and CDR2 FQNNGV. Unmatched junction bases numbered 4, after V lost 1 base and J lost 5 bases. The CDR3: CASSLALAVTGELFF. The CDR3 DNA reads as TGTGCCAGCAGCTTAGCCCTAGCGGTAACCGGGGAGCTGTTTTTT.

This clonotype was seen many times. The rearrangement uses TRBV28 and TRBJ2-2; no clear D gene. Trimming took 5 bases from V and 6 from J, leaving 22 bases between them. This CDR3 has 17 residues. The germline V gene has CDR1 MDHEN and CDR2 SYDVKM. In nucleotides, the CDR3 is TGTGCCAGCAGTCCCTATCCCGTGGTAGTTAGTTCCGGGGAGCTGTTTTTT. Translated, it gives CASSPYPVVVSSGELFF. The variable domain in full, with the rest retrieved from reference TRBV28 and TRBJ2-2, is DVKVTQSSRYLVKRTGEKVFLECVQDMDHENMFWYRQDPGLGLRLIYFSYDVKMKEKGDIPEGYSVSREKKERFSLILESASTNQTSMYLCASSPYPVVVSSGELFFGEGSRLTVL.